One sample yielded the 17 T cell receptor beta chains listed below, sequenced in a study of cytomegalovirus exposure and HLA in healthy donors. Profiling relied on immunoSEQ multiplex PCR, and the TCRdb table lists in-frame clones only, not all of them. Seen here are about 220,000 clones, 85% to 90% observed once, and the top ten hold about 3%. Sequencing input: PBMCs. The receptors originated from a woman under 30 in good health and CMV-seronegative.

The gene calls are TRBV7-8 and TRBJ1-1; D not certain. The CDR3 extends over 12 amino acids. Germline CDR1 SGHVS, CDR2 FQNEAQ. Trimming pared 6 bases from V and 0 bases from J, leaving 5 bases between. The CDR3 region has the DNA TGTGCCAGCAGGGGCCTGAACACTGAAGCTTTCTTT. Translated: CASRGLNTEAFF.

The chain uses TRBV28 and TRBJ1-5; the match to TRBD1 covers 8 bases. In germline, CDR1 is MDHEN, CDR2 SYDVKM. The CDR3 is made up of 14 amino acids. The V gene end was trimmed by 8 bases and the J gene end by 1 base; junction bases not matched to a gene: 4. The CDR3 here is CASWAGGSNQPQHF. The CDR3 DNA reads as TGTGCCAGCTGGGCAGGGGGCAGCAATCAGCCCCAGCATTTT.

This chain joins TRBV4-1 and TRBJ2-2; D may be TRBD2 (6 bases). The CDR3 covers 14 residues. Germline assignment: CDR1 MGHRA and CDR2 YSYEKL. Trimming removed 2 bases from V and 8 bases from J, with 12 bases in between. For the CDR3, the DNA is TGCGCCAGCAGCCAATTGACTAGTTCAGGGGAGCTGTTTTTT. Amino acid sequence: CASSQLTSSGELFF.

CDR3 amino acids: CASSRTQSSGNTIYF. The CDR3 DNA reads as TGTGCCAGCAGCAGGACACAGAGCTCTGGAAACACCATATATTTT. J is TRBJ1-3 and V is TRBV7-6, with D possibly being TRBD1 (5 bases). This CDR3 comprises 15 residues. V was cut by 5 bases and J by 0 bases, with 11 bases left in between. Germline values: CDR1 SGHVS, CDR2 FNYEAQ.

The chain links TRBV28 to TRBJ2-3, with TRBD2 matching over 8 bases. This CDR3 has 12 amino acids. Looked up from germline, CDR1 is MDHEN and CDR2 is SYDVKM. Trimming cost V 5 bases and J 11 bases; bases outside gene matches: 6. The CDR3 region has the DNA TGTGCCAGCAGTCCGGGGGGGAAGGGGCAGTATTTT. Residues: CASSPGGKGQYF.

This chain connects TRBV9 to TRBJ2-5; possibly TRBD2 for D (6 bases). Germline loops: CDR1 SGDLS, CDR2 YYNGEE. The CDR3 contains 15 residues. V lost 4 bases and J 7 bases, leaving 20 bases between the germline ends. The CDR3 nucleotides read TGTGCCAGCAGCCCCCCGACGGGACTCGCGGGGACCCAGTACTTC. Amino acid sequence: CASSPPTGLAGTQYF.

This sequence joins TRBV6-1 and TRBJ2-1, with 9 bases fitting TRBD2. V dropped 4 bases and J dropped 9; count of bases not matched to a gene: 13. The CDR3 has 16 amino acids. Germline V gives CDR1 MNHNS, CDR2 SASEGT. The CDR3 nucleotides are TGTGCCAGCAGTGGACCCGGGACTAGCCGTACTGTTGAGCAGTTCTTC. Protein product: CASSGPGTSRTVEQFF.

This clone is a singleton in its sample. CDR3 coding DNA: TGTGCCAGCAGTGAAGCGGAGGCTACTAATGAAAAACTGTTTTTT. Its translation is CASSEAEATNEKLFF. The genes are TRBV6-1 and TRBJ1-4, with D unclear. The germline gives CDR1 MNHNS, CDR2 SASEGT. V was cut by 0 bases and J by 2 bases, with 7 bases left in between. The CDR3 covers 15 residues.

This chain links TRBV4-2 with TRBJ2-7, with TRBD1 matching 7 bases. V gave up 1 base and J gave up 7 bases; unmatched junction bases: 10. The CDR3 covers 15 residues. Germline values: CDR1 LGHNA, CDR2 YNFKEQ. The CDR3 here is CASSQGRTGEWEQYF. The CDR3, as DNA: TGTGCCAGCAGCCAAGGGCGGACAGGAGAGTGGGAGCAGTACTTC.

V and J are TRBV4-3 and TRBJ2-5, with 7 bases identical to TRBD2. The CDR3 covers 18 residues. J gave up 0 bases and V 0 bases, and 10 bases lay outside the gene matches. Germline CDR1 LGHNA, CDR2 YSLEER. CDR3 in amino acids: CASSQDGGGSTYQETQYF. The CDR3 nucleotides read TGCGCCAGCAGCCAAGATGGTGGCGGGAGTACGTACCAAGAGACCCAGTACTTC.

This clone has just a few counts. CDR3 in amino acids: CASRTGSSYEQYF. DNA of the CDR3: TGCGCCAGCAGGACAGGGAGCTCCTACGAGCAGTACTTC. The chain joins TRBV5-1 to TRBJ2-7; 7 bases align to TRBD1. The V gene's germline CDR1 is SGHRS and CDR2 YFSETQ. Losses at the gene ends were 5 bases for V and 0 bases for J; bases not matched to a gene: 2. CDR3 length: 13 residues.

This clone was seen just once. The genes are TRBV6-5 and TRBJ2-7; 7 nucleotides agree with TRBD2. The CDR3 is made up of 16 amino acids. The V gene end was trimmed by 0 bases and the J gene end by 2 bases; junction bases not matched to a gene: 7. The germline CDR1 and CDR2 sequences are MNHEY and SVGAGI. Written as DNA, the CDR3 is TGTGCCAGCAGTTACTCGGTGAGCGGGGCGACCTACGAGCAGTACTTC. It is translated as CASSYSVSGATYEQYF.

V gene TRBV9 combines with J gene TRBJ2-6, with D maybe TRBD2 (6 bases). The CDR3 covers 20 residues. Germline V lookup: CDR1 SGDLS, CDR2 YYNGEE. Trimming took 4 bases from V and 0 from J, leaving 23 bases between them. CDR3 protein: CASSIRLTGTESSGANVLTF. CDR3 bases: TGTGCCAGCAGCATTCGGTTGACCGGGACTGAGAGCTCTGGGGCCAACGTCCTGACTTTC.

V and J are TRBV5-6 and TRBJ2-1, with D possibly TRBD2 on 5 matching bases. The CDR3 is 15 amino acids. In germline, CDR1 is SGHDT, CDR2 YYEEEE. The V end lost 0 bases, the J end lost 4 bases, and 11 bases lay between the germline ends. The CDR3 sequence: CASSLAGQRYNEQFF. The DNA for the CDR3 is TGTGCCAGCAGCTTGGCCGGGCAGCGGTACAATGAGCAGTTCTTC.

The CDR3 DNA reads as TGTGCCAGCAGTTATGGGACAGACTACTACGAGCAGTACTTC. This codes for CASSYGTDYYEQYF. The chain joins TRBV28 to TRBJ2-7, with 7 positions matching TRBD1. V lost 4 bases and J lost 3; bases outside the gene matches: 6. This CDR3 contains 14 residues. CDR1 MDHEN and CDR2 SYDVKM come from the germline V gene.

This sequence joins TRBV13 and TRBJ2-7; 12 bases line up with TRBD1. The germline CDR1 and CDR2 sequences are PRHDT and FYEKMQ (reference sequence). V lost 4 bases to trimming and J lost 4 bases; unmatched junction nucleotides: 8. This CDR3 has 16 amino acids. The CDR3 region has the DNA TGTGCCAGCAGCTCCGGGACAGGGGGCCTTCAGTACGAGCAGTACTTC. Translation gives CASSSGTGGLQYEQYF.

This chain connects TRBV4-1 to TRBJ2-3, with D perhaps TRBD2 (5 bases). Germline CDR1 is MGHRA and CDR2 is YSYEKL. With 1 base removed from V and 2 bases from J, the gap between germline ends came to 13 bases. This CDR3 contains 16 residues. The CDR3 sequence: CASSQVLAGITDTQYF. CDR3 sequence (DNA): TGCGCCAGCAGCCAAGTCCTCGCGGGTATCACAGATACGCAGTATTTT.